The TCR beta chain described here comes from a study of circulating CD8 cells and anti-PD-1 response in melanoma. This clonotype is large within its sample. Using about 15 ng of total RNA, TCR libraries were made with the QIAseq Immune Repertoire TCR panel. Each CDR3 protein is one row after TCRdb ran MiXCR on the reads. The sample consists of under 300 distinct CDR3 sequences, roughly 10% of them appearing once. After removal of 3 bases from V and 2 bases from J, the junction contained 8 bases not matched to a gene. This CDR3 has 16 amino acids. The V gene's germline CDR1 is SGHTA and CDR2 FQGNSA. From live CD3+CD8+TCRalphabeta+ cells, four PD-1 and/or TIGIT subsets were sorted.

The source material was CD8+ T cells from PBMCs, sampled at baseline or after one month of anti-PD-1 therapy (not recorded which). The chain carries TRBV7-2 and TRBJ2-7; 9 nucleotides match TRBD2. This TCR was recovered from a human donor with melanoma. The CDR3, as DNA: TGTGCCAGCAGCTTTGGTCAGCAGCGGGGGGCCTACGAGCAGTACTTC. Its protein is CASSFGQQRGAYEQYF.